Shown below are 18 T cell receptor beta chains from a single sample sequenced in a study of blood T cell repertoires in COVID-19 (dated by TCRdb to between 2020 and 2021). Libraries came from the immunoSEQ multiplex PCR assay. Imported from immuneACCESS, the table was reduced by TCRdb to in-frame sequences with V and J called. These copies leave out some clones; in studies compared against another copy, an unresolved V gene accounts for under half, and the cause of the remainder is not known. This sample comprises 100,000 to 150,000 clones, about four fifths of them detected only once. The ten top clones hold 12% of the sample. Source material: peripheral blood. Every receptor here comes from a man aged 60 to 69 with acute or convalescent COVID-19.

V usage is TRBV28 and J usage is TRBJ2-6; 7 bases line up with TRBD1. CDR1 and CDR2 from the germline V gene are MDHEN and SYDVKM. The CDR3 spans 15 residues. Trimming at V came to 7 bases and at J to 2 bases, leaving 5 bases not matched to a gene. CDR3 DNA: TGTGCCAGCATCCCCGGGACAGCTGGGGCCAACGTCCTGACTTTC. Residues: CASIPGTAGANVLTF.

The V and J genes are TRBV18 and TRBJ1-2; weak D call: TRBD1 (5 bases). Trimming removed 3 bases at V and 4 bases at J, with 12 bases between. The CDR3 consists of 14 residues. From germline, CDR1 is KGHSH and CDR2 LQKENI. DNA for the CDR3: TGTGCCAGCTCACCTACAGGAGAACGCTATGGCTACACCTTC. Translated: CASSPTGERYGYTF. The whole variable domain, remainder taken from reference TRBV18 and TRBJ1-2, is NAGVMQNPRHLVRRRGQEARLRCSPMKGHSHVYWYRQLPEEGLKFMVYLQKENIIDESGMPKERFSAEFPKEGPSILRIQQVVRGDSAAYFCASSPTGERYGYTFGSGTRLTVV.

The J gene is TRBJ1-1, the V gene TRBV2; D gene unclear. V was shortened by 6 bases and J by 0 bases, with 14 bases between the two germline ends. The germline CDR1 and CDR2 sequences are SNHLY and FYNNEI. The CDR3 is 15 amino acids. The chain's CDR3 is CASRVAGNMNTEAFF. The CDR3 nucleotides are TGTGCCAGCAGAGTGGCAGGCAACATGAACACTGAAGCTTTCTTT.

This clone was picked up one time. Mismatch with germline at one junction end may stem from a read error. The chain links TRBV2 to TRBJ2-7; tentative D call: TRBD1 (6 bases). This CDR3 comprises 12 residues. Germline V gene sequence: CDR1 SNHLY, CDR2 FYNNEI. The CDR3 nucleotides read TGTGCCAGCAGCCTATGGGGGACCCCCAGGGGCTTC. Protein product: CASSLWGTPRGF.

The chain employs TRBV5-1 and TRBJ2-2, with 11 bases matching TRBD2. The CDR3 length is 18 residues. Trimming at V came to 4 bases and at J to 5 bases, leaving 13 bases not matched to a gene. The germline V gene encodes CDR1 SGHRS and CDR2 YFSETQ. The DNA for the CDR3 is TGCGCCAGCAGCCCCATAGCGGGAGGGCCAGTCGGGACCGGGGAGCTGTTTTTT. Its translation is CASSPIAGGPVGTGELFF.

This clone was counted only a few times. The V gene is TRBV18, the J gene TRBJ2-3; D perhaps matches TRBD2 (6 bases). Trimming took 2 bases from V and 3 from J, leaving 12 bases between them. This CDR3 contains 15 residues. The germline V gene encodes CDR1 KGHSH and CDR2 LQKENI. CDR3: CASSPIQAGTDTQYF. DNA of the CDR3: TGTGCCAGCTCACCAATCCAGGCGGGAACAGATACGCAGTATTTT.

The chain couples TRBV2 to TRBJ2-1, with D perhaps matching TRBD2 (7 bases). This CDR3 has 16 residues. Germline-derived CDR1 and CDR2 are SNHLY and FYNNEI. V lost 3 bases and J 2 bases, leaving 14 bases between the germline ends. As DNA, the CDR3 is TGTGCCAGCAGTGAGTTAGGGGGGGTCACCTACAATGAGCAGTTCTTC. It specifies CASSELGGVTYNEQFF.

This chain joins TRBV10-3 and TRBJ2-1, with 12 bases aligning to TRBD1. The germline V gene has CDR1 ENHRY and CDR2 SYGVKD. The CDR3 extends over 15 amino acids. V shed 6 bases and J 6 bases; nucleotides not matched to a gene: 6. The CDR3 bases are TGTGCCATCAGCATCCGGGACAGGGGGCTCAATGAGCAGTTCTTC. Its protein product is CAISIRDRGLNEQFF.

The rearrangement links TRBV3-1 (or the pseudogene TRBV3-2) to TRBJ2-2, with D unclear. CDR3 length: 13 residues. V shed 5 bases and J shed 6 bases, with 10 bases lying between them. CDR1 is LGHDT and CDR2 is YNNKEL in the germline V gene (reference sequence). The CDR3 spells CASSNLVPGELFF. In DNA, the CDR3 is TGTGCCAGCAGCAACCTAGTTCCCGGGGAGCTGTTTTTT.

This clone was counted a single time. The J gene is TRBJ2-7, the V gene TRBV3-1 (or the pseudogene TRBV3-2), with TRBD2 as a possible D gene (6 bases). Trimming left V 1 base short and J 4 bases short, with 14 bases between. The germline V gene has CDR1 LGHDT and CDR2 YNNKEL (reference sequence). The CDR3 totals 15 residues. The CDR3 nucleotides read TGTGCCAGCAGCCAAGGGCGGGGCCAGGGTTACGAGCAGTACTTC. Translation gives CASSQGRGQGYEQYF.

The chain uses TRBV2 and TRBJ1-1; D is uncertain. Germline V gene data show CDR1 as SNHLY and CDR2 as FYNNEI. Trimming took 6 bases from V and 2 from J, leaving 10 bases between them. CDR3 length: 13 residues. CDR3 sequence: CASRADGNTEAFF. CDR3 in DNA: TGTGCCAGCAGAGCGGACGGAAACACTGAAGCTTTCTTT.

The chain combines TRBV28 with TRBJ1-2, with a weak D call TRBD1 (5 bases). Between the trimmed V and J ends, which lost 3 bases and 4 bases, there was a span of 9 bases. The CDR3 has 13 residues. The germline CDR1 and CDR2 sequences are MDHEN and SYDVKM. CDR3 DNA: TGTGCCAGCAGTTTCGGCGGGACCTATGGCTACACCTTC. Amino acid sequence: CASSFGGTYGYTF.

The CDR3 here is CASRSTGADGYTF. The CDR3 nucleotides are TGTGCCAGCAGATCAACAGGGGCTGATGGCTACACCTTC. The V and J genes are TRBV2 and TRBJ1-2; 7 bases fit TRBD1. Losses at the gene ends were 6 bases for V and 6 bases for J; bases not matched to a gene: 7. The CDR3 extends over 13 amino acids. Looked up from germline, CDR1 is SNHLY and CDR2 is FYNNEI.

The rearrangement uses TRBV10-2 and TRBJ1-1; possible D gene TRBD1, 6 bases. Trimming took 6 bases from V and 3 from J, leaving 11 bases between them. The CDR3 runs to 13 residues. Germline lookup yields CDR1 WSHSY and CDR2 SAAADI. CDR3 region: CASSRDTYTEAFF. Written as DNA, the CDR3 is TGCGCCAGCAGCCGGGACACTTACACTGAAGCTTTCTTT.

The CDR3 region has the DNA TGTGCCAGCAGCCAAGGGGGTAGCGGCACAGATACGCAGTATTTT. Its protein is CASSQGGSGTDTQYF. The chain links TRBV3-1 (or the pseudogene TRBV3-2) to TRBJ2-3, with a weak D call TRBD2 (5 bases). The germline V and J ends were trimmed by 1 base and 1 base, with 9 bases remaining between them. This CDR3 region has 15 residues. Germline CDR1 reads LGHDT; CDR2 reads YNNKEL (reference sequence).

V and J are TRBV28 and TRBJ1-1; no clear D gene. The germline CDR1 and CDR2 sequences are MDHEN and SYDVKM. The CDR3 contains 14 residues. The V end lost 6 bases, the J end lost 4 bases, and 15 bases lay between the germline ends. The CDR3 reads CASSSVPGGTEAFF. DNA of the CDR3: TGTGCCAGCAGCTCCGTCCCCGGAGGCACTGAAGCTTTCTTT.

The rearrangement joins TRBV9 to TRBJ2-7; D is possibly TRBD1 (6 bases). V lost 4 bases, J lost 3 bases, and 17 bases lay in between. Germline CDR1 and CDR2: SGDLS and YYNGEE. The CDR3 is 15 amino acids. The CDR3 coding sequence is TGTGCCAGCAGCCCCCAACAGGGAATGTACTACGAGCAGTACTTC. Protein: CASSPQQGMYYEQYF.

This clone was recorded only once. V is TRBV6-5 and J is TRBJ1-1; D uncertain. CDR1 is MNHEY, CDR2 SVGAGI, per germline. This CDR3 has 13 amino acids. V was shortened by 2 bases and J by 1 base, with 5 bases between the two germline ends. CDR3 bases: TGTGCCAGCAGTTACACCAGGAACACTGAAGCTTTCTTT. This translates into CASSYTRNTEAFF.